One sample yielded the 11 T cell receptor beta chains listed below, sequenced in a study of PD-1 blockade in classical Hodgkin lymphoma. All trial patients relapsed after autologous stem cell transplantation. Produced via immunoSEQ multiplex PCR; TCRdb's table is partial and in-frame only. This sample carries 45,000 to 55,000 clones, about two thirds of them seen once, and the ten largest clones take about 15%. This sample comprised peripheral blood mononuclear cells (PBMCs), obtained before the second cycle of nivolumab. The receptors come from a human donor with classical Hodgkin lymphoma.

The J gene is TRBJ1-2, the V gene TRBV28; D is unresolved. Germline CDR1 is MDHEN and CDR2 is SYDVKM. This CDR3 contains 15 residues. The germline V and J ends were trimmed by 6 bases and 2 bases, with 16 bases remaining between them. CDR3 DNA: TGTGCCAGCAGAACTATGATCACAGCCAACTATGGCTACACCTTC. It codes for CASRTMITANYGYTF.

This clone was observed a few times. The chain employs TRBV28 and TRBJ1-1; D unresolved. From germline, CDR1 is MDHEN and CDR2 SYDVKM. V lost 4 bases and J 0 bases, leaving 6 bases between the germline ends. The CDR3 contains 13 residues. The chain's CDR3 is CASSSIMNTEAFF. CDR3 DNA sequence: TGTGCCAGCAGTTCAATTATGAACACTGAAGCTTTCTTT.

The rearrangement joins TRBV15 to TRBJ1-1, with 8 bases lining up with TRBD1. J lost 5 bases, V lost 5 bases, and 7 bases had no gene match. This CDR3 contains 14 residues. Germline V gives CDR1 LNHNV, CDR2 YYDKDF (reference sequence). The CDR3 protein is CATSVSRGLTEAFF. CDR3 DNA: TGTGCCACCAGCGTGTCCAGGGGGCTTACTGAAGCTTTCTTT.

V gene TRBV30 combines with J gene TRBJ1-2; D unresolved. The CDR3 is made up of 12 amino acids. Germline loops: CDR1 GTSNPN, CDR2 SVGIG (reference sequence). V gave up 0 bases and J gave up 4 bases, with 6 bases separating them. The CDR3 coding sequence is TGTGCCTGGAGTGTACGGCCCTATGGCTACACCTTC. Translated: CAWSVRPYGYTF.

V is TRBV14 and J is TRBJ2-3, with D perhaps matching TRBD2 (5 bases). Germline values: CDR1 SGHDN, CDR2 FVKESK. This CDR3 region has 15 residues. Trimming shortened V by 4 bases and J by 5 bases, and 16 bases separated the two germline ends. The CDR3 DNA follows: TGTGCCAGCAGCCCTTGGGAGTCAGATGTAGATACGCAGTATTTT. Protein sequence: CASSPWESDVDTQYF.

The chain uses TRBV5-1 and TRBJ1-1, with D uncertain. V gave up 0 bases and J gave up 0 bases, with 6 bases separating them. Germline-derived CDR1 and CDR2 are SGHRS and YFSETQ. This CDR3 region has 14 residues. The CDR3 bases are TGCGCCAGCAGCTTGGGGCCGCTGAACACTGAAGCTTTCTTT. Its translation: CASSLGPLNTEAFF.

The chain has TRBV14 and TRBJ2-7; D ambiguous. CDR1 is SGHDN and CDR2 is FVKESK in the germline V gene. V shed 7 bases and J shed 4 bases, with 17 bases lying between them. The CDR3 has 14 amino acids. CDR3 DNA sequence: TGTGCCAGCATAGATCCCTTTCCACCTTACGAGCAGTACTTC. Protein product: CASIDPFPPYEQYF.

The V call is TRBV19, the J call TRBJ2-3; the D is unclear. CDR3 length: 15 residues. Germline CDR1 reads LNHDA; CDR2 reads SQIVND (reference sequence). V was cut by 2 bases and J by 2 bases, with 11 bases left in between. CDR3 loop: CASSIRPIPTDTQYF. The CDR3 DNA reads as TGTGCCAGTAGTATACGCCCGATCCCCACAGATACGCAGTATTTT.

V gene TRBV28 combines with J gene TRBJ2-1, with TRBD2 identical over 8 bases. The trim removed 4 bases at V and 3 bases at J, leaving 8 bases unmatched. Looked up from germline, CDR1 is MDHEN and CDR2 is SYDVKM. This CDR3 has 16 amino acids. The CDR3 bases are TGTGCCAGCAGTTCCTCGAGTAGCGGGAACTACAATGAGCAGTTCTTC. It specifies CASSSSSSGNYNEQFF.

This chain uses TRBV18 with TRBJ1-4; a weak D match, TRBD1 (5 bases). Germline V gene lookup returns CDR1 KGHSH and CDR2 LQKENI. CDR3 length: 16 residues. The V and J ends lost 3 bases and 2 bases respectively, with 13 bases between them. The chain's CDR3 is CASSPNGGTTNEKLFF. The CDR3 coding sequence is TGTGCCAGCTCACCTAACGGGGGGACCACTAATGAAAAACTGTTTTTT.

The rearrangement uses TRBV6-6 and TRBJ1-4; 7 bases align to TRBD1. The germline V gene has CDR1 MNHNY and CDR2 SVGAGI (reference sequence). CDR3 length: 15 residues. The V gene end was trimmed by 0 bases and the J gene end by 4 bases; junction bases not matched to a gene: 2. In DNA, the CDR3 is TGTGCCAGCAGTTACTCGACAGGGAATAATGAAAAACTGTTTTTT. It translates to CASSYSTGNNEKLFF.